The 3 T cell receptor beta chains below come from one sample, sequenced in a study of blood T cells in healthy people across ages. Alongside a J-beta primer mix, a sample-barcoded 5' primer served in a second PCR lasting roughly 6 to 11 cycles. From the 5' RACE reads, TCRdb called clonotypes with MiXCR, one entry per CDR3 protein. The sample records about 570,000 distinct CDR3 sequences, roughly a quarter being singletons. These data also formed part of another study, on T cells of mothers and their children.

Sequencing was done on a sample of blood. The origin of the receptors is a boy younger than 10 in good health.

This clonotype has more than one count but fewer than ten. CDR3 in DNA: TGTGCCAGCAGCCGAGGACAGGGGACGGGAGAGCAGTACTTC. Translated: CASSRGQGTGEQYF. The chain uses TRBV12-3 or TRBV12-4 and TRBJ2-1, with 9 nucleotides matching TRBD1. The J call may be wrong; the DNA end is better matched by TRBJ2-7. CDR3 length: 14 residues.

As to this clonotype: The germline gene is not matched at one end of the junction; a read error may be the cause. The chain joins TRBV10-3 to TRBJ2-1, with 7 bases lining up with TRBD2. Germline V gives CDR1 ENHRY, CDR2 SYGVKD. CDR3 length: 17 amino acids. DNA of the CDR3: TGTGCCATTAGTGAGTCGGCTAGCGGAGGCCGCTACAATGAGCAGTTCTTC. Residues: CAISESASGGRYNEQFF.

The chain links TRBV28 to TRBJ1-2; a possible D gene is TRBD1 (6 bases). Deletions cut 6 bases from V and 6 bases from J, with 20 bases between. Germline V gene sequence: CDR1 MDHEN, CDR2 SYDVKM. The length of the CDR3 is 15 residues. This CDR3 reads CASSLPPGRGNGYTF. In DNA form, the CDR3 reads TGTGCCAGCAGCCTACCCCCCGGAAGGGGGAATGGCTACACCTTC.